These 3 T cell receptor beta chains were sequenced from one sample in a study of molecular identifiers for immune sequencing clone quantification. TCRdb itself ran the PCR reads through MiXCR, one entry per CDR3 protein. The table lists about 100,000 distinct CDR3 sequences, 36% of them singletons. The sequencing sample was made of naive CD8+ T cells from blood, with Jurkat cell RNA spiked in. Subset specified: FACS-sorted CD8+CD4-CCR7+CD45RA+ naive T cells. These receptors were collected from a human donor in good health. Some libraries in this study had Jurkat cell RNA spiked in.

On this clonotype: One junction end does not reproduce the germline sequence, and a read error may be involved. The CDR3 DNA sequence: TGTGCCAGCACCCCGGGGAGCTTC. Translated, it gives CASTPGSF. The rearrangement joins TRBV7-9 to TRBJ2-7; weak D call: TRBD2 (5 bases). Looked up from germline, CDR1 is SEHNR and CDR2 is FQNEAQ (reference sequence). This CDR3 comprises 8 residues.

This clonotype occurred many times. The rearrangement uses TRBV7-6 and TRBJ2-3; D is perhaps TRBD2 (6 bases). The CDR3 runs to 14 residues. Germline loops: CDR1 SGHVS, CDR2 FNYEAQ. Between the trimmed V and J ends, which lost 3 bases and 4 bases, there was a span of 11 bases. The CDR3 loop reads CASSLGGGADTQYF. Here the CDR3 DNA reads TGTGCCAGCAGCTTGGGGGGAGGTGCAGATACGCAGTATTTT.

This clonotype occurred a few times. CDR3 bases: TGTGCCAGCAGCTTGGTCAACGCGGCCGATGAGCAGTTCTTC. This codes for CASSLVNAADEQFF. V gene TRBV5-4 combines with J gene TRBJ2-1; D gene uncertain. CDR3 length: 14 residues. The germline CDR1 and CDR2 sequences are SGHNT and YYREEE (reference sequence). Trimming stripped 0 bases from V and 8 bases from J, with 12 bases between.